This T cell receptor beta chain was identified in a study of technical replicates of blood from a few donors. The J segment lost 5 bases and the V segment lost 10 bases, leaving 13 bases of the junction unmatched. CDR3 size: 15 residues. Germline CDR1 is MNHNS and CDR2 is SASEGT. This table comes from immunoSEQ multiplex PCR, and its TCRdb copy is limited to in-frame clones, with some not included. The table shows around 61,000 clones, with around 97% occurring only once. Sequenced: T cells isolated from PBMCs. This clonotype originated in a human donor in good health. V usage is TRBV6-1 and J usage is TRBJ1-1, with 10 bases aligning to TRBD1. The CDR3 coding sequence is TGTGCCACTTACGGACGACAGGGGGCTTGGACTGAAGCTTTCTTT. Residues: CATYGRQGAWTEAFF.